These 30 T cell receptor beta chains were sequenced from one sample in a study of Graves' ophthalmopathy and Graves' hyperthyroidism (dated by TCRdb to the late 2010s). The instrument was an Illumina HiSeq 2000. TCR beta CDR3 regions were amplified from RNA transcripts for repertoire sequencing. A first-round RT-PCR used HTBI primers with the Qiagen OneStep RT-PCR kit, followed by a second-round multiplex PCR, size selection and purification. The public sequencing data were trimmed at Q25 with fastp and processed into clonotypes with MiXCR by TCRdb, which kept only in-frame beta chains. CDR3 protein duplicates are merged, each entry listing the most common genes and DNA. The sample yields about 420,000 distinct CDR3 sequences; roughly 20% were counted once. The ten largest account for roughly 3% of the sample. The sequenced sample consisted of peripheral blood. These receptors were obtained from a woman aged 18-29 years with stable Graves' hyperthyroidism. Donor details come from another sample of the same person, matched by shared clones.

This clonotype was recorded at least ten times. The CDR3 coding sequence is TGTGCCAGCAGTACGGGGTCGGGCTGGGTTAATTCACCCCTCCACTTT. This codes for CASSTGSGWVNSPLHF. V gene TRBV6-1 combines with J gene TRBJ1-6; no clear D gene. The V gene's germline CDR1 is MNHNS and CDR2 SASEGT. The germline V and J ends were trimmed by 5 bases and 6 bases, with 17 bases remaining between them. The CDR3 spans 16 residues.

This clonotype was recorded at least ten times. The rearrangement uses TRBV28 and TRBJ1-2; D might be TRBD1 (5 bases). The germline V gene has CDR1 MDHEN and CDR2 SYDVKM. The ends were cut back, 2 bases at V and 2 bases at J, with 6 bases in the middle. The CDR3 length is 13 residues. The CDR3 nucleotides read TGTGCCAGCAGTTTAAACAGGAACTATGGCTACACCTTC. Encoded protein: CASSLNRNYGYTF.

The chain has TRBV20-1 and TRBJ1-5; weak D call: TRBD1 (6 bases). Germline V lookup: CDR1 DFQATT, CDR2 SNEGSKA (reference sequence). This CDR3 comprises 17 residues. The ends were cut back, 3 bases at V and 2 bases at J, with 20 bases in the middle. The DNA for the CDR3 is TGCAGTGCTAGTGCCGGGTCCGGGGGCTGGGGCAATCAGCCCCAGCATTTT. This encodes CSASAGSGGWGNQPQHF.

The chain combines TRBV6-1 with TRBJ2-2; no clear D. Trimming removed 6 bases from V and 3 bases from J, with 17 bases in between. The germline V gene encodes CDR1 MNHNS and CDR2 SASEGT. The CDR3 runs to 16 residues. The CDR3 here is CASRPEKGADTGELFF. In DNA, the CDR3 is TGTGCCAGCAGACCCGAGAAGGGTGCCGACACCGGGGAGCTGTTTTTT.

This clonotype showed up just once. The J gene is TRBJ1-1, the V gene TRBV7-6; D ambiguous. CDR3 size: 16 residues. The V and J ends lost 3 bases and 4 bases respectively, with 18 bases between them. Germline loops: CDR1 SGHVS, CDR2 FNYEAQ. The CDR3 coding sequence is TGTGCCAGCAGCTTTCGCGCAGACCCCCGTGGCACTGAAGCTTTCTTT. Its protein product is CASSFRADPRGTEAFF.

The CDR3 DNA reads as TGTGCCACCAGTGACAGGGATCAGCCCCAGCATTTT. Its protein is CATSDRDQPQHF. The rearrangement uses TRBV24-1 and TRBJ1-5; TRBD1 might be the D (5 bases). The CDR3 loop spans 12 amino acids. Trimming removed 4 bases from V and 5 bases from J, with 5 bases in between. Germline loops: CDR1 KGHDR, CDR2 SFDVKD.

This clonotype was observed at least ten times. The gene calls are TRBV6-2 or TRBV6-3 and TRBJ2-5, with D possibly called TRBD1 or TRBD2 (5 bases each). Trimming left V 7 bases short and J 2 bases short, with 11 bases between. The CDR3 loop spans 13 amino acids. Germline-derived CDR1 and CDR2 are MNHEY and SVGEGT. The CDR3 nucleotides are TGTGCCAGCAATCGGGGCGGGCAAGAGACCCAGTACTTC. Translating gives CASNRGGQETQYF.

This chain joins TRBV19 and TRBJ1-3; 7 bases match TRBD1. V was pared by 9 bases and J by 2 bases, with 4 bases of the junction left unmatched. The CDR3 has 13 amino acids. Germline CDR1 reads LNHDA; CDR2 reads SQIVND (reference sequence). The CDR3 loop is CASTTGPGNTIYF. CDR3 nucleotides: TGTGCCAGCACGACAGGGCCTGGAAACACCATATATTTT.

The chain carries TRBV5-1 and TRBJ1-2; D is perhaps TRBD1 (5 bases). The CDR3 extends over 14 amino acids. Per germline, CDR1 SGHRS and CDR2 YFSETQ. The V end was cut by 5 bases, the J end by 2 bases, with 13 bases between. DNA of the CDR3: TGCGCCAGCAGACCCGACAGAGCCAACTATGGCTACACCTTC. It yields the protein CASRPDRANYGYTF.

This clonotype was seen at least ten times. This chain joins TRBV7-2 and TRBJ2-7; the match to TRBD2 covers 7 bases. The J segment lost 0 bases and the V segment lost 7 bases, leaving 9 bases of the junction unmatched. The length of the CDR3 is 15 residues. Germline assignment: CDR1 SGHTA and CDR2 FQGNSA. CDR3 protein: CASTPTSDSSYEQYF. The CDR3 DNA follows: TGTGCCAGCACCCCTACTAGCGACAGCTCCTACGAGCAGTACTTC.

This clonotype was found many times. The chain uses TRBV6-2 or TRBV6-3 and TRBJ2-7; TRBD1 matches 11 bases. The trim removed 6 bases at V and 7 bases at J, leaving 11 bases unmatched. The CDR3 has 15 residues. The germline V gene has CDR1 MNHEY and CDR2 SVGEGT. In DNA, the CDR3 is TGTGCCAGCAGCCGCCGGACAGGGGGCACGAAAGAGCAGTACTTC. This translates into CASSRRTGGTKEQYF.

This clonotype was recorded many times. The gene calls are TRBV7-2 and TRBJ2-5; 8 positions agree with TRBD1. The germline CDR1 and CDR2 sequences are SGHTA and FQGNSA. Trimming cost V 5 bases and J 0 bases; bases outside gene matches: 8. The CDR3 spans 16 residues. DNA for the CDR3: TGTGCCAGCAGCCTCGACAGGGGCGGTTACCAAGAGACCCAGTACTTC. It codes for CASSLDRGGYQETQYF. Combining the CDR3 with reference TRBV7-2 and TRBJ2-5 gives the whole variable domain GAGVSQSPSNKVTEKGKDVELRCDPISGHTALYWYRQSLGQGLEFLIYFQGNSAPDKSGLPSDRFSAERTGGSVSTLTIQRTQQEDSAVYLCASSLDRGGYQETQYFGPGTRLLVL.

The V call is TRBV6-1, the J call TRBJ2-7; D is unclear. Germline V gives CDR1 MNHNS, CDR2 SASEGT. This CDR3 contains 14 residues. Trimming pared 6 bases from V and 0 bases from J, leaving 12 bases between. The CDR3 is CASRLLESSYEQYF. Written as DNA, the CDR3 is TGTGCCAGCAGACTCCTTGAAAGCTCCTACGAGCAGTACTTC.

The chain couples TRBV19 to TRBJ1-1; 7 bases map to TRBD1. The V and J ends lost 4 bases and 0 bases, in that order; junction bases with no gene match: 5. Germline V gene data show CDR1 as LNHDA and CDR2 as SQIVND (reference sequence). The CDR3 runs 15 residues. CDR3 DNA sequence: TGTGCCAGTAGTACGACAGGGATGGTGAACACTGAAGCTTTCTTT. This codes for CASSTTGMVNTEAFF. Looking up the rest from reference TRBV19 and TRBJ1-1 gives the full variable domain: DGGITQSPKYLFRKEGQNVTLSCEQNLNHDAMYWYRQDPGQGLRLIYYSQIVNDFQKGDIAEGYSVSREKKESFPLTVTSAQKNPTAFYLCASSTTGMVNTEAFFGQGTRLTVV.

This clonotype was detected many times. CDR3 DNA: TGTGCCAGCACCTTACTGAGGCTCATTCGGGGGACTGGAAACACCATATATTTT. This gives the protein CASTLLRLIRGTGNTIYF. The V call is TRBV4-2, the J call TRBJ1-3; possible D gene TRBD1, 5 bases. V gave up 7 bases and J gave up 2 bases, with 24 bases separating them. This CDR3 has 18 amino acids. Germline V gene lookup returns CDR1 LGHNA and CDR2 YNFKEQ.

This clonotype was recorded at least ten times. The V and J genes are TRBV12-3 or TRBV12-4 and TRBJ2-7; 9 bases are shared with TRBD1. This CDR3 comprises 16 residues. J was trimmed by 5 bases and V by 5 bases; bases with no gene match: 13. DNA of the CDR3: TGTGCCAGCAGTCCACGCCGGGACAGGGTCTTCCACGAGCAGTACTTC. Translated: CASSPRRDRVFHEQYF.

This clonotype was observed many times. The chain carries TRBV6-1 and TRBJ2-4; possible D gene TRBD2, 5 bases. The CDR3 runs to 15 residues. The ends were cut back, 4 bases at V and 1 base at J, with 11 bases in the middle. Germline CDR1 MNHNS, CDR2 SASEGT. The CDR3 nucleotides are TGTGCCAGCAGTGGGGAGAACTCGGCCAAAAACATTCAGTACTTC. Protein: CASSGENSAKNIQYF.

This clonotype was seen ten or more times. The genes are TRBV9 and TRBJ1-1; D might be TRBD1 (5 bases). This CDR3 is built from 15 residues. Germline V lookup: CDR1 SGDLS, CDR2 YYNGEE. V was clipped by 4 bases and J by 3 bases, with 16 bases between them. DNA for the CDR3: TGTGCCAGCAGCCCCCGGGGGGGGTTCGACACTGAAGCTTTCTTT. It specifies CASSPRGGFDTEAFF.

This clonotype was counted once. The CDR3 sequence: CASGTSGPYEQYF. CDR3 sequence (DNA): TGCGCCAGCGGGACTAGCGGGCCCTACGAGCAGTACTTC. The rearrangement uses TRBV5-1 and TRBJ2-7; TRBD2 matches at 12 bases. V was clipped by 7 bases and J by 2 bases; unmatched bases: 1. From germline, CDR1 is SGHRS and CDR2 YFSETQ. The CDR3 covers 13 residues.

There are a few counts of this clonotype. The J gene is TRBJ2-5, the V gene TRBV19, with D perhaps matching TRBD1 (6 bases). The CDR3 contains 14 residues. V lost 6 bases, J lost 1 base, and 12 bases lay in between. Looked up from germline, CDR1 is LNHDA and CDR2 is SQIVND (reference sequence). CDR3 bases: TGTGCCAGTAGCCGGGGACACCCCCAAGAGACCCAGTACTTC. This codes for CASSRGHPQETQYF.

The chain combines TRBV28 with TRBJ2-7, with 7 bases aligning to TRBD1. V lost 6 bases and J lost 6; bases outside the gene matches: 11. Germline V CDR1 and CDR2: MDHEN, SYDVKM. CDR3 length: 14 amino acids. CDR3 sequence: CASRTRDSPCEQYF. In DNA, the CDR3 is TGTGCCAGCAGAACACGGGACAGTCCCTGCGAGCAGTACTTC.

The chain recombines TRBV6-1 with TRBJ1-1; D is undetermined. CDR3 length: 14 amino acids. V gave up 1 base and J gave up 1 base, with 7 bases separating them. Germline V CDR1 and CDR2: MNHNS, SASEGT. This CDR3 reads CASSEVTTNTEAFF. The DNA of the CDR3 is TGTGCCAGCAGTGAAGTAACAACGAACACTGAAGCTTTCTTT.

In its sample, this clonotype was seen many times. This chain connects TRBV5-1 to TRBJ1-2; D is ambiguous. This CDR3 contains 14 residues. Germline CDR1 reads SGHRS; CDR2 reads YFSETQ. The germline V and J ends were trimmed by 3 bases and 4 bases, with 13 bases remaining between them. In DNA form, the CDR3 reads TGCGCCAGCAGCTCGGGAGGTGAAGGCTATGGCTACACCTTC. Translation gives CASSSGGEGYGYTF. The full variable domain, rest sourced from reference TRBV5-1 and TRBJ1-2, is KAGVTQTPRYLIKTRGQQVTLSCSPISGHRSVSWYQQTPGQGLQFLFEYFSETQRNKGNFPGRFSGRQFSNSRSEMNVSTLELGDSALYLCASSSGGEGYGYTFGSGTRLTVV.

This clonotype was picked up many times. The V and J genes are TRBV5-1 and TRBJ1-1, with D uncertain. V lost 0 bases, J lost 1 base, and 10 bases lay in between. This CDR3 spans 15 amino acids. Germline V gene lookup returns CDR1 SGHRS and CDR2 YFSETQ. The CDR3 sequence: CASSLVGLQNTEAFF. The CDR3 region has the DNA TGCGCCAGCAGCTTGGTCGGACTCCAGAACACTGAAGCTTTCTTT.

At least ten counts were recorded for this clonotype. This chain connects TRBV5-1 to TRBJ2-7; the match to TRBD2 covers 8 bases. The germline V gene has CDR1 SGHRS and CDR2 YFSETQ. The V segment lost 3 bases and the J segment 5 bases; nucleotides outside the gene matches: 7. This CDR3 has 14 residues. As DNA, the CDR3 is TGCGCCAGCAGCTCAGGACTAGCCTACGACGAGCAGTACTTC. This sequence encodes CASSSGLAYDEQYF.

This clonotype showed up many times. A junction end diverges from the germline sequence, so it may reflect a read error. The chain couples TRBV7-6 to TRBJ2-5; D possibly corresponds to TRBD1 (5 bases). The CDR3 is 15 residues long. CDR1 is SGHVS and CDR2 is FNYEAQ in the germline V gene. The CDR3 nucleotides read TGTGCCAGCAGCTTAGCTCCTGGGGCCCAAGAGACCAAGTACTTC. Its protein product is CASSLAPGAQETKYF.

V is TRBV12-3 or TRBV12-4 and J is TRBJ2-7, with D perhaps matching TRBD1 or TRBD2 (5 bases each). Trimming left V 0 bases short and J 12 bases short, with 15 bases between. The CDR3 runs 13 residues. The CDR3 sequence is CASSLAEDTKRYF. CDR3 coding DNA: TGTGCCAGCAGTTTAGCGGAGGACACTAAACGGTACTTC.

This clonotype has only a few counts. The chain combines TRBV6-5 with TRBJ2-1, with D possibly TRBD1 on 5 matching bases. The CDR3 loop spans 14 amino acids. V lost 0 bases, J lost 6 bases, and 9 bases lay in between. Germline V lookup: CDR1 MNHEY, CDR2 SVGAGI. CDR3 nucleotides: TGTGCCAGCAGTTACTCGGGGCTGGCCAATGAGCAGTTCTTC. Encoded protein: CASSYSGLANEQFF.

The rearrangement joins TRBV20-1 to TRBJ1-1, with a weak D call TRBD1 (5 bases). CDR3 length: 15 amino acids. V shed 2 bases and J shed 8 bases, with 21 bases lying between them. Germline V gene sequence: CDR1 DFQATT, CDR2 SNEGSKA (reference sequence). The CDR3 sequence is CSARSQMGLPLEAFF. The CDR3 nucleotides are TGCAGTGCTAGATCTCAAATGGGACTGCCCCTGGAAGCTTTCTTT.

This clonotype was observed a handful of times. This sequence joins TRBV3-1 and TRBJ2-7; D call uncertain. Trimming removed 1 base from V and 1 base from J, with 11 bases in between. The CDR3 spans 15 residues. The germline V gene has CDR1 LGHDT and CDR2 YNNKEL (reference sequence). DNA of the CDR3: TGTGCCAGCAGCCAAGCACTATCACCTTCCTACGAGCAGTACTTC. Protein sequence: CASSQALSPSYEQYF.